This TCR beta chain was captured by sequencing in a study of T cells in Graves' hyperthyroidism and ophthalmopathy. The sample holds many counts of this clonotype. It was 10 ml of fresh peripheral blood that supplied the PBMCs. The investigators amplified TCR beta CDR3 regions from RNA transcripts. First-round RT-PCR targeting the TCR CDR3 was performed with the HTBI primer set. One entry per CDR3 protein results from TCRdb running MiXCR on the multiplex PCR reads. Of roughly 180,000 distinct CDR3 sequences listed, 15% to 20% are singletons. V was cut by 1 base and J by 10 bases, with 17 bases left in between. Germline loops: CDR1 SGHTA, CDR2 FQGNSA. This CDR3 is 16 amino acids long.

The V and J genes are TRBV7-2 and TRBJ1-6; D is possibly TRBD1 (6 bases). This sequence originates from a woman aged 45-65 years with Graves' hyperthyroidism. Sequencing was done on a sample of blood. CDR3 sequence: CASSLGPQGSGSPLHF. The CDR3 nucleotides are TGTGCCAGCAGCTTAGGCCCACAGGGTTCGGGGTCACCCCTCCACTTT.